The 23 T cell receptor beta chains presented below share a single source sample, sequenced in a study of CD8+ T cells in alopecia areata (dated by TCRdb to 2017 to 2018). Libraries were built with the immunoSEQ multiplex PCR assay. To provide template for TCR sequencing, every sample had RNA extracted and reverse transcribed into cDNA. Entries here come from immuneACCESS through TCRdb and include only in-frame sequences with V and J called. Some clones fail to appear in such tables; in the studies checked, an unresolved V gene covers under half of the shortfall, and the cause of the remainder is unknown. The sample profile shows 200,000 to 250,000 clones; around 62% of them were found once. Jointly, the top ten make up 0.45% of the sample. Taken with the paper, the label for time point translates to: baseline before oral tofacitinib. The material sequenced was CD4+ T cells sorted from blood, taken at week 0. These receptors were obtained from a human donor with alopecia areata.

The chain is built from TRBV18 and TRBJ1-2; TRBD1 matches 8 bases. This CDR3 spans 16 amino acids. V lost 3 bases, J lost 7 bases, and 13 bases stayed unmatched. CDR1 and CDR2 (germline): KGHSH, LQKENI. CDR3 in DNA: TGTGCCAGCTCACCGGACGACAGAACAGGGGGTGGTGGCTACACCTTC. As protein: CASSPDDRTGGGGYTF.

The chain couples TRBV27 to TRBJ1-5, with 7 nucleotides matching TRBD1. Germline values: CDR1 MNHEY, CDR2 SMNVEV (reference sequence). Trimming removed 2 bases from V and 4 bases from J; junction bases left unmatched: 14. The CDR3 spans 18 residues. The CDR3 bases are TGTGCCAGCAGTTTAGAGCCGGGACCCAGGGGGGTGAATCAGCCCCAGCATTTT. It codes for CASSLEPGPRGVNQPQHF.

This clone was picked up a small number of times. The chain uses TRBV4-1 and TRBJ2-1; 8 bases match TRBD2. The CDR3 has 17 amino acids. CDR1 and CDR2 from the germline V gene are MGHRA and YSYEKL. V dropped 0 bases and J dropped 4; count of bases not matched to a gene: 8. The CDR3 region has the DNA TGCGCCAGCAGCCAAGAGAAGGAAGCGGGAGCTTACAATGAGCAGTTCTTC. Translating gives CASSQEKEAGAYNEQFF.

The chain recombines TRBV28 with TRBJ2-7; 7 bases fit TRBD2. With 4 bases clipped from V and 7 bases from J, the junction kept 7 bases outside the gene matches. Germline V gives CDR1 MDHEN, CDR2 SYDVKM. The CDR3 consists of 13 residues. CDR3 coding DNA: TGTGCCAGCAGTTCCCCACCCGGGGGGGAGCAGTACTTC. Its translation: CASSSPPGGEQYF. The complete variable domain, with remaining parts taken from reference TRBV28 and TRBJ2-7, reads DVKVTQSSRYLVKRTGEKVFLECVQDMDHENMFWYRQDPGLGLRLIYFSYDVKMKEKGDIPEGYSVSREKKERFSLILESASTNQTSMYLCASSSPPGGEQYFGPGTRLTVT.

The chain is built from TRBV5-4 and TRBJ2-3; D gene ambiguous. Germline CDR1 is SGHNT and CDR2 is YYREEE (reference sequence). The CDR3 sequence is 15 residues long. The germline V and J ends were trimmed by 0 bases and 2 bases, with 10 bases remaining between them. The CDR3 nucleotides are TGTGCCAGCAGCTTGGGAGTTGGAAACACAGATACGCAGTATTTT. Its protein is CASSLGVGNTDTQYF.

This clone has just a few counts. The chain is built from TRBV7-9 and TRBJ2-7, with 9 bases aligning to TRBD2. J was trimmed by 6 bases and V by 5 bases; bases with no gene match: 11. Germline lookup yields CDR1 SEHNR and CDR2 FQNEAQ (reference sequence). This CDR3 has 15 amino acids. CDR3 in amino acids: CASSPGSGRVGEQYF. CDR3 DNA sequence: TGTGCCAGCAGCCCAGGTAGCGGGAGAGTAGGCGAGCAGTACTTC.

This chain joins TRBV30 and TRBJ2-3; D not resolved. Looked up from germline, CDR1 is GTSNPN and CDR2 is SVGIG (reference sequence). Trimming took 1 base from V and 6 from J, leaving 8 bases between them. This CDR3 is 12 amino acids long. The CDR3 sequence is CAWSGARDTQYF. The DNA for the CDR3 is TGTGCCTGGAGTGGAGCGCGGGATACGCAGTATTTT.

CDR3 DNA: TGTGCCACCACCCTAGGAGGTGGTAATGAGCAGTTCTTC. This codes for CATTLGGGNEQFF. The V gene is TRBV25-1, the J gene TRBJ2-1; TRBD2 might be the D (5 bases). This CDR3 region has 13 residues. With 10 bases removed from V and 7 bases from J, the gap between germline ends came to 17 bases. Germline V gene sequence: CDR1 MGHDK, CDR2 SYGVNS.

Turning to this clone: The same CDR3 also results from other DNA sequences found in this sample. The chain couples TRBV30 to TRBJ2-5; D gene ambiguous. CDR3 length: 10 residues. Trimming took 0 bases from V and 4 from J, leaving 0 bases between them. The germline gives CDR1 GTSNPN, CDR2 SVGIG (reference sequence). The CDR3: CAWSVETQYF. CDR3 coding DNA: TGTGCCTGGAGTGTAGAGACCCAGTACTTC.

The chain carries TRBV29-1 and TRBJ2-1, with 12 bases that match TRBD2. The CDR3 totals 19 residues. The junction had 9 bases not matched to a gene; V was cut back by 0 bases and J by 0 bases. Germline values: CDR1 SQVTM, CDR2 ANQGSEA. CDR3 in DNA: TGCAGCGTTGAAGATTCTCGGCTAGCGGGGGGGTTCTCCTACAATGAGCAGTTCTTC. This sequence encodes CSVEDSRLAGGFSYNEQFF.

The chain uses TRBV27 and TRBJ2-7, with 7 positions matching TRBD1. CDR1 is MNHEY, CDR2 SMNVEV, per germline (reference sequence). V shed 3 bases, J shed 1 base, and the junction held 6 bases outside the gene matches. This CDR3 contains 15 residues. The CDR3 sequence is CASSLTAGGSYEQYF. Written as DNA, the CDR3 is TGTGCCAGCAGTTTGACGGCAGGGGGATCCTACGAGCAGTACTTC.

This clone came up once. CDR3 sequence: CASSVGPSRNTGELFF. The CDR3 bases are TGTGCCAGCAGCGTAGGCCCCAGTCGGAACACCGGGGAGCTGTTTTTT. The chain links TRBV9 to TRBJ2-2; unclear D gene. There are 16 residues in the CDR3. Trimming shortened V by 0 bases and J by 1 base, and 10 bases separated the two germline ends. In germline, CDR1 is SGDLS, CDR2 YYNGEE.

The sample holds one count of this clone. The chain links TRBV6-1 to TRBJ2-2; perhaps TRBD2 as D (6 bases). The CDR3 has 15 amino acids. Between the trimmed V and J ends, which lost 7 bases and 7 bases, there was a span of 19 bases. In germline, CDR1 is MNHNS, CDR2 SASEGT. The CDR3 reads CASITPAGLDGELFF. CDR3 sequence (DNA): TGTGCCAGCATCACGCCGGCGGGGCTTGACGGGGAGCTGTTTTTT.

The chain links TRBV4-1 to TRBJ2-4; 9 nucleotides line up with TRBD1. The trim removed 2 bases at V and 2 bases at J, leaving 7 bases unmatched. The CDR3 is 17 amino acids. The germline gives CDR1 MGHRA, CDR2 YSYEKL. CDR3 protein: CASSQTPGQGTKNIQYF. CDR3 DNA sequence: TGCGCCAGCAGCCAAACCCCGGGACAGGGAACCAAAAACATTCAGTACTTC.

The rearrangement joins TRBV5-1 to TRBJ1-2; possibly TRBD1 for D (5 bases). CDR1 and CDR2 (germline): SGHRS, YFSETQ. Trimming pared 4 bases from V and 4 bases from J, leaving 11 bases between. This CDR3 spans 13 amino acids. The CDR3 DNA reads as TGCGCCAGCAGCACCGGTGACAGCTATGGCTACACCTTC. Protein product: CASSTGDSYGYTF. The entire variable domain, with the rest obtained from reference TRBV5-1 and TRBJ1-2, is as follows: KAGVTQTPRYLIKTRGQQVTLSCSPISGHRSVSWYQQTPGQGLQFLFEYFSETQRNKGNFPGRFSGRQFSNSRSEMNVSTLELGDSALYLCASSTGDSYGYTFGSGTRLTVV.

The table lists this clone with a few counts. This rearrangement joins TRBV29-1 to TRBJ1-5; unclear D gene. Germline-derived CDR1 and CDR2 are SQVTM and ANQGSEA. V was cut by 5 bases and J by 4 bases, with 15 bases left in between. This CDR3 spans 14 amino acids. The CDR3 DNA reads TGCAGCGTTATCCCCTCAGGCCCTAATCAGCCCCAGCATTTT. Translated, it gives CSVIPSGPNQPQHF.

V usage is TRBV6-1 and J usage is TRBJ2-3; no definite D call. CDR1 and CDR2 from the germline V gene are MNHNS and SASEGT. The CDR3 totals 13 residues. V shed 7 bases and J shed 2 bases, with 10 bases lying between them. CDR3 nucleotide sequence: TGTGCCAGCACGGAATATAACACAGATACGCAGTATTTT. Protein: CASTEYNTDTQYF.

The CDR3 coding sequence is TGTGCCAGCAGCTCCCCAAAGGGGATGGATTATAGCAATCAGCCCCAGCATTTT. This translates into CASSSPKGMDYSNQPQHF. The chain uses TRBV7-8 and TRBJ1-5, with D maybe TRBD1 (5 bases). V lost 4 bases, J lost 0 bases, and 19 bases lay in between. Per germline, CDR1 SGHVS and CDR2 FQNEAQ. This CDR3 has 18 residues.

The chain recombines TRBV7-8 with TRBJ2-1, with D perhaps TRBD1 or TRBD2 (5 bases each). Trimming removed 8 bases from V and 7 bases from J, with 15 bases in between. Germline loops: CDR1 SGHVS, CDR2 FQNEAQ. CDR3 size: 13 residues. The CDR3 reads CASGNGAGNEQFF. CDR3 in DNA: TGTGCCAGCGGTAACGGGGCCGGGAATGAGCAGTTCTTC.

The rearrangement uses TRBV6-5 and TRBJ1-4; a weak D match, TRBD1 (5 bases). CDR1 and CDR2 from the germline V gene are MNHEY and SVGAGI. The CDR3 covers 16 residues. V was pared by 0 bases and J by 7 bases, with 15 bases between. The CDR3, as DNA: TGTGCCAGCAGTTACTCACGGCCAGGGATAGGTGAAAAACTGTTTTTT. As protein: CASSYSRPGIGEKLFF.

Worth noting for this clone: This CDR3 is also generated by other DNA sequences in the sample. The chain links TRBV5-1 to TRBJ1-6, with 7 bases lining up with TRBD1. The CDR3 is made up of 15 amino acids. Germline loops: CDR1 SGHRS, CDR2 YFSETQ. V lost 0 bases and J lost 5; bases outside the gene matches: 2. The CDR3 reads CASSLGGTDNSPLHF. The CDR3 nucleotides are TGCGCCAGCAGCTTGGGGGGGACAGATAATTCACCCCTCCACTTT. The variable domain in full, with the rest retrieved from reference TRBV5-1 and TRBJ1-6, is KAGVTQTPRYLIKTRGQQVTLSCSPISGHRSVSWYQQTPGQGLQFLFEYFSETQRNKGNFPGRFSGRQFSNSRSEMNVSTLELGDSALYLCASSLGGTDNSPLHFGNGTRLTVT.

The chain recombines TRBV5-1 with TRBJ1-4; D ambiguous. This CDR3 spans 11 amino acids. V dropped 0 bases and J dropped 8 bases, with 2 bases sitting between them. Germline loops: CDR1 SGHRS, CDR2 YFSETQ. The chain's CDR3 is CASSLDEKLFF. CDR3 in DNA: TGCGCCAGCAGCTTGGACGAAAAACTGTTTTTT.

Ten or more counts support this clone. The chain's CDR3 is CASSLLFQRGDTDTQYF. CDR3 DNA sequence: TGCGCCAGCAGCTTGCTCTTCCAGCGGGGGGACACAGATACGCAGTATTTT. The chain couples TRBV5-1 to TRBJ2-3, with 9 positions matching TRBD2. Trimming took 1 base from V and 2 from J; bases not matched to a gene: 8. This CDR3 contains 17 residues. In germline, CDR1 is SGHRS, CDR2 YFSETQ. The entire variable domain, with the rest obtained from reference TRBV5-1 and TRBJ2-3, is as follows: KAGVTQTPRYLIKTRGQQVTLSCSPISGHRSVSWYQQTPGQGLQFLFEYFSETQRNKGNFPGRFSGRQFSNSRSEMNVSTLELGDSALYLCASSLLFQRGDTDTQYFGPGTRLTVL.